This T cell receptor beta chain was profiled in a study of T-cell memory formation after mild COVID-19 (dated by TCRdb to the early 2020s). General notes on the study: Most TCR sequence clusters were specific to one of the two donors. T-cell clones expanding and contracting after mild COVID-19 in two donors were tracked by longitudinal TCRalpha and TCRbeta repertoire sequencing. Two young, previously healthy adult volunteers made up the cohort, one male and one female. What the work shows at the level of the full study, not this receptor alone: The study covered only a couple of mild cases, and larger cohorts including severe cases with pre-infection samples were considered necessary. The second-wave clones that peaked on day 37 were not confirmed to be SARS-CoV-2 specific. Contracting CD4+ clones were found mainly in CM and EM memory subsets, while CD8+ clones were enriched in EMRA. From day 15 to 85, contracting clones showed balanced CD4/CD8 phenotypes, whereas a second wave of clones that expanded from day 15 to 37 leaned towards CD4+. Some responding clones were detected in pre-infection memory, which suggested that pre-existing cross-reactive memory T cells had joined the SARS-CoV-2 response.

Ficoll-Paque density gradient centrifugation was the method used to isolate PBMCs. The CDR3 contains 12 residues, cysteine and phenylalanine counted. Only CDR3 DNA remains: 36 bases, in frame from the first base. CDR1 and CDR2, per the germline V gene (reference sequence), are LNHNV and YYDKDF. A distance of 7 bases separates the germline ends of V and J, which lose 8 bases and 3 bases respectively. Turning to this clonotype: What this receptor recognizes is not known. No much larger clone is present one base from it, and per-base qualities are unavailable.

The run used an Illumina NovaSeq 6000. TCRalpha and TCRbeta cDNA libraries were constructed by 5'RACE with constant-segment primers, with sample barcodes and unique molecular identifiers being introduced. RNA was extracted from every sample with Trizol reagent. Library amplification was performed in two PCR steps, and a second sample barcode and Illumina TruSeq adapters were introduced in the second step. Libraries were sequenced on an Illumina NovaSeq with 2 x 150 bp paired-end reads. Turning to the authors' computational methods: With migec v1.2.7, reads were demultiplexed and then collapsed into UMI-guided consensus sequences. Using mixcr v2.1.11, the UMI consensuses were aligned to TRA and TRB V and J templates and assembled into clonotypes. Clonotypes were classified as expanded or contracted when called significant by both edgeR and NoisET, with noise models trained on biological replicates. edgeR calls used a false discovery rate-adjusted p below 0.01 and a log2 fold-change threshold of 1. As an exploratory analysis of dynamics, max-normalized trajectories of the 1000 most abundant clonotypes were examined with PCA combined with hierarchical clustering. Each responding clone was given a CD4 or CD8 phenotype based on the CD4+ and CD8+ repertoires, which had been sequenced separately. TCRdb applied fastp at Q25 and MiXCR to the public reads, then kept only in-frame beta chains. Each record represents a unique CDR3 protein, reported with the most common genes and DNA among its rows. For this entry, the V and J calls and clone size follow TCRdb and not the study's own pipeline. A total of 560,000 or so distinct CDR3 sequences appear in this sample, around 15% of them only once. The ten largest make up less than 10% of the sample.

This receptor chain uses TRBV15 and TRBJ2-2; the D gene remains uncertain. The source is an adult woman who had mild COVID-19 (a few samples of this study predate the infection). The sample titles of this study are shuffled in the database, so cell type and time point are left out; the donor was told from shared clones. The specimen sequenced was PBMCs or a T cell subset sorted from them (not recorded which). Read as DNA, the sequence is TGTGCCACCCAGCGTCACACCGGGGAGCTGTTTTTT. This is translated as CATQRHTGELFF.